The 13 T cell receptor beta chains listed next were all sequenced from one sample in a study of T cell repertoires in cytomegalovirus infection. Their target antigens are unknown. TCRdb called the reads again in MiXCR, with one record for every CDR3 protein. The sample gives 250,000 to 300,000 distinct CDR3 sequences, 22% of which show up once; roughly a fifth is in the top ten. Sequenced material: cultured PBMCs, taken from culture after CMV antigen stimulation. The receptors shown here come from a human donor in good health (CMV status not recorded). Some clones in this sample may be carry-over from other donors' samples.

V is TRBV4-1 and J is TRBJ2-1; D call uncertain. Trimming pared 0 bases from V and 4 bases from J, leaving 4 bases between. The CDR3 runs to 13 residues. The germline CDR1 and CDR2 sequences are MGHRA and YSYEKL. CDR3 loop: CASSQEGYNEQFF. CDR3 in DNA: TGCGCCAGCAGCCAAGAAGGGTACAATGAGCAGTTCTTC.

In its sample, this clonotype was seen many times. The chain links TRBV20-1 to TRBJ1-1; D is unresolved. Germline CDR1 is DFQATT and CDR2 is SNEGSKA (reference sequence). Trimming took off 1 base at V and 2 bases at J, with 11 bases between the two ends. The CDR3 length is 14 residues. The CDR3 reads CSARVGNANTEAFF. In nucleotides, the CDR3 is TGCAGTGCTAGAGTCGGAAATGCAAACACTGAAGCTTTCTTT.

This clonotype was seen many times. CDR3 bases: TGTGCCAGCAGCTTAGTGACGAATAGGGAATCACCCCTCCACTTT. Translation gives CASSLVTNRESPLHF. V is TRBV7-2 and J is TRBJ1-6; D uncertain. The CDR3 has 15 amino acids. Trimming stripped 1 base from V and 10 bases from J, with 14 bases between. Germline V gives CDR1 SGHTA, CDR2 FQGNSA.

The sample holds many counts of this clonotype. The J gene is TRBJ1-5, the V gene TRBV7-2; no clear D. Germline loops: CDR1 SGHTA, CDR2 FQGNSA. The CDR3 covers 13 residues. V dropped 6 bases and J dropped 0 bases, with 6 bases sitting between them. The CDR3 region has the DNA TGTGCCAGCAGGTGGGATAGCAATCAGCCCCAGCATTTT. Its protein is CASRWDSNQPQHF.

This rearrangement joins TRBV5-1 to TRBJ2-1; D is perhaps TRBD2 (6 bases). CDR1 and CDR2 from the germline V gene are SGHRS and YFSETQ. This CDR3 contains 13 residues. The V gene lost 4 bases and the J gene lost 9 bases, with 14 bases spanning the gap. CDR3 bases: TGCGCCAGCAGCCGACTAGTCCCTGGTGAGCAGTTCTTC. Protein: CASSRLVPGEQFF.

The DNA of the CDR3 is TGTGCCACCCTGGACAGGACCACGAACACTGAAGCTTTCTTT. This encodes CATLDRTTNTEAFF. The chain links TRBV19 to TRBJ1-1; TRBD1 matches 7 bases. The CDR3 covers 14 residues. Germline lookup yields CDR1 LNHDA and CDR2 SQIVND (reference sequence). Trimming at V came to 10 bases and at J to 1 base, leaving 9 bases not matched to a gene. Full variable domain (rest looked up from reference TRBV19 and TRBJ1-1): DGGITQSPKYLFRKEGQNVTLSCEQNLNHDAMYWYRQDPGQGLRLIYYSQIVNDFQKGDIAEGYSVSREKKESFPLTVTSAQKNPTAFYLCATLDRTTNTEAFFGQGTRLTVV.

The chain employs TRBV7-6 and TRBJ1-5, with 7 nucleotides matching TRBD1. Germline trimming cut 5 bases from V and 5 bases from J; bases unmatched to any gene: 6. Per the germline V gene, CDR1 is SGHVS and CDR2 is FNYEAQ. This CDR3 has 14 amino acids. This chain's CDR3 is CASSPQTGDQPQHF. Here the CDR3 DNA reads TGTGCCAGCAGCCCTCAAACAGGGGATCAGCCCCAGCATTTT.

This clonotype has a handful of counts. The CDR3 DNA reads TGTGCCAGCATGCATCGTGGAGGGGGCTATGAGCAGTTCTTC. Residues: CASMHRGGGYEQFF. The chain couples TRBV6-5 to TRBJ2-1; maybe TRBD1 (7 bases). Trimming took 7 bases from V and 8 from J, leaving 18 bases between them. CDR3 size: 14 residues. Per the germline V gene, CDR1 is MNHEY and CDR2 is SVGAGI.

This clonotype was detected ten times or more. CDR3 sequence (DNA): TGTGCCAGCAGACGACGGGGAGTTAACACCGGGGAGCTGTTTTTT. Its translation is CASRRRGVNTGELFF. This sequence joins TRBV7-9 and TRBJ2-2; a weak D match, TRBD2 (5 bases). The CDR3 is 15 amino acids. Germline V gene sequence: CDR1 SEHNR, CDR2 FQNEAQ (reference sequence). Trimming left V 6 bases short and J 2 bases short, with 13 bases between.

The chain employs TRBV29-1 and TRBJ1-1; 9 bases are a match to TRBD1. V lost 7 bases, J lost 7 bases, and 16 bases stayed unmatched. CDR3 length: 15 residues. Germline CDR1 is SQVTM and CDR2 is ANQGSEA. The CDR3 sequence is CSGTQGAVRTDEAFF. The CDR3 DNA is TGCAGCGGGACACAGGGGGCTGTAAGGACGGATGAAGCTTTCTTT. Variable domain in full (rest from reference TRBV29-1 and TRBJ1-1): SAVISQKPSRDICQRGTSLTIQCQVDSQVTMMFWYRQQPGQSLTLIATANQGSEATYESGFVIDKFPISRPNLTFSTLTVSNMSPEDSSIYLCSGTQGAVRTDEAFFGQGTRLTVV.

The table lists this clonotype with a few counts. The rearrangement links TRBV6-2 or TRBV6-3 to TRBJ1-1; unclear D gene. CDR3 length: 15 amino acids. From germline, CDR1 is MNHEY and CDR2 SVGEGT. Trimming left V 5 bases short and J 0 bases short, with 13 bases between. The CDR3 is CASSIYRIMNTEAFF. The CDR3 DNA is TGTGCCAGCAGTATCTACCGGATTATGAACACTGAAGCTTTCTTT.

The chain has TRBV7-2 and TRBJ1-3; D gene ambiguous. Germline V lookup: CDR1 SGHTA, CDR2 FQGNSA. CDR3 length equals 15 residues. The germline V and J ends were trimmed by 1 base and 0 bases, with 7 bases remaining between them. This CDR3 reads CASSLGRISGNTIYF. CDR3 nucleotides: TGTGCCAGCAGCTTAGGAAGGATCTCTGGAAACACCATATATTTT.

The sample holds a few counts of this clonotype. CDR3 DNA: TGTGCCAGCAGGATAACCCAAGATACGCAGTATTTT. Encoded protein: CASRITQDTQYF. This chain links TRBV12-3 or TRBV12-4 with TRBJ2-3; D gene unclear. There are 12 residues in the CDR3. Trimming took 6 bases from V and 5 from J, leaving 9 bases between them.